These 20 T cell receptor beta chains share one sample of origin, sequenced in a study of shared clonotypes between healthy human individuals. Sequencing was performed with immunoSEQ multiplex PCR; in TCRdb, only in-frame clones are kept and a portion is missing. The table lists under 2.5 million clones, approximately 90% of them singletons. Sequencing was done on a sample of naive CD4+ T cells from PBMCs. Stated subset: CD45RA+ positively selected. These receptors were obtained from a man younger than 30 in good health. Some clones in this sample may be carry-over from other donors' samples.

The chain joins TRBV6-1 to TRBJ2-7, with 8 bases fitting TRBD2. The germline V gene encodes CDR1 MNHNS and CDR2 SASEGT. This CDR3 region has 14 residues. The V gene end was trimmed by 6 bases and the J gene end by 2 bases; junction bases not matched to a gene: 6. CDR3 sequence: CASRTGGGTYEQYF. In DNA, the CDR3 is TGTGCCAGCAGGACGGGAGGGGGAACCTACGAGCAGTACTTC.

The chain links TRBV28 to TRBJ2-2; either TRBD1 or TRBD2 may fit D (5 bases each). Germline CDR1 is MDHEN and CDR2 is SYDVKM. CDR3 length equals 17 residues. The V gene lost 8 bases and the J gene lost 1 base, with 20 bases spanning the gap. The CDR3 bases are TGTGCCAGCGGAGCCCCCCCACGAGGGGTGAACACCGGGGAGCTGTTTTTT. It specifies CASGAPPRGVNTGELFF.

This chain uses TRBV11-2 with TRBJ1-4, with D unclear. Germline V gene data show CDR1 as SGHAT and CDR2 as FQNNGV. This CDR3 region has 16 residues. With 5 bases removed from V and 6 bases from J, the gap between germline ends came to 19 bases. The CDR3 loop reads CASSNPPGLRDEKLFF. DNA for the CDR3: TGTGCCAGCAGCAACCCCCCAGGACTGAGGGATGAAAAACTGTTTTTT.

This chain uses TRBV4-1 with TRBJ1-5; D remains unclear. The CDR3 covers 14 residues. Per germline, CDR1 MGHRA and CDR2 YSYEKL. Trimming removed 3 bases from V and 0 bases from J, with 6 bases in between. The CDR3 loop reads CASSHYSSNQPQHF. Written as DNA, the CDR3 is TGCGCCAGCAGCCATTACAGTAGCAATCAGCCCCAGCATTTT.

The chain links TRBV27 to TRBJ2-7; TRBD1 matches 8 bases. Unmatched junction bases numbered 4, after V lost 7 bases and J lost 2 bases. This CDR3 is built from 13 residues. Germline lookup yields CDR1 MNHEY and CDR2 SMNVEV (reference sequence). The CDR3 bases are TGTGCCAGCAAACAACAGGGGGCCTACGAGCAGTACTTC. Its protein product is CASKQQGAYEQYF.

The chain carries TRBV5-8 and TRBJ2-5; D is perhaps TRBD1 (6 bases). Trimming removed 4 bases from V and 2 bases from J, with 12 bases in between. The CDR3 is made up of 14 amino acids. Germline CDR1 is SGHTS and CDR2 is YDEGEE. The CDR3 is CASSPRTDQETQYF. In nucleotides, the CDR3 is TGTGCCAGCAGCCCGCGGACAGATCAAGAGACCCAGTACTTC.

This clone has just one count. V usage is TRBV5-1 and J usage is TRBJ1-2, with a weak D call TRBD1 (6 bases). With 4 bases removed from V and 0 bases from J, the gap between germline ends came to 16 bases. Germline-derived CDR1 and CDR2 are SGHRS and YFSETQ. This CDR3 has 16 residues. This chain's CDR3 is CASSLTGTQPNYGYTF. In DNA form, the CDR3 reads TGCGCCAGCAGCCTGACCGGGACACAGCCTAACTATGGCTACACCTTC.

The chain couples TRBV11-2 to TRBJ2-3; TRBD2 matches 11 bases. Per germline, CDR1 SGHAT and CDR2 FQNNGV. With V trimmed by 4 bases and J by 1 base, 4 bases remained unmatched. This CDR3 comprises 16 residues. DNA of the CDR3: TGTGCCAGCAGCTCTCGGACTAGCGGGCGCACAGATACGCAGTATTTT. Amino acids: CASSSRTSGRTDTQYF.

This chain uses TRBV4-2 with TRBJ2-7; TRBD2 aligns across 7 bases. Germline V gene data show CDR1 as LGHNA and CDR2 as YNFKEQ. The CDR3 contains 17 residues. The V gene end was trimmed by 1 base and the J gene end by 2 bases; junction bases not matched to a gene: 11. CDR3 bases: TGTGCCAGCAGCCAAGCCCGGCGAGCGGGACCGGCCTACGAGCAGTACTTC. This encodes CASSQARRAGPAYEQYF.

This rearrangement joins TRBV5-1 to TRBJ2-2; the D gene is possibly TRBD2 (6 bases). The CDR3 covers 16 residues. Germline CDR1 is SGHRS and CDR2 is YFSETQ. With 0 bases removed from V and 2 bases from J, the gap between germline ends came to 11 bases. The DNA for the CDR3 is TGCGCCAGCAGCTTGGTCGGTAGCGGTAACACCGGGGAGCTGTTTTTT. Its translation: CASSLVGSGNTGELFF.

This clone turned up a few times. This sequence joins TRBV7-2 and TRBJ2-7, with 12 positions matching TRBD2. The CDR3 is 15 residues long. The germline CDR1 and CDR2 sequences are SGHTA and FQGNSA. Trimming at V came to 5 bases and at J to 9 bases, leaving 11 bases not matched to a gene. This chain's CDR3 is CASSLMTSGSGVQYF. CDR3 DNA: TGTGCCAGCAGCCTAATGACTAGCGGGAGTGGAGTGCAGTACTTC.

V is TRBV7-9 and J is TRBJ2-2; a weak D match, TRBD2 (6 bases). Germline V gives CDR1 SEHNR, CDR2 FQNEAQ (reference sequence). The CDR3 loop spans 15 amino acids. V was clipped by 4 bases and J by 0 bases, with 9 bases between them. Here the CDR3 DNA reads TGTGCCAGCAGCTGGGGGGTAACGAACACCGGGGAGCTGTTTTTT. Its protein product is CASSWGVTNTGELFF.

The V call is TRBV5-1, the J call TRBJ2-2; TRBD2 is a possible D gene (6 bases). The CDR3 contains 15 residues. V was pared by 3 bases and J by 1 base, with 10 bases between. Germline CDR1 is SGHRS and CDR2 is YFSETQ. In DNA form, the CDR3 reads TGCGCCAGCAGCTCTGGGGACTGGAACACCGGGGAGCTGTTTTTT. Amino acids: CASSSGDWNTGELFF.

Note on this clone: This CDR3 is also generated by other DNA sequences in the sample. This chain links TRBV10-3 with TRBJ2-5, with TRBD1 identical over 8 bases. CDR1 is ENHRY and CDR2 is SYGVKD in the germline V gene. The CDR3 has 14 amino acids. Germline trimming cut 5 bases from V and 0 bases from J; bases unmatched to any gene: 2. The CDR3 loop is CAISPGQDQETQYF. CDR3 in DNA: TGTGCCATCAGTCCGGGACAGGACCAAGAGACCCAGTACTTC.

The rearrangement uses TRBV5-1 and TRBJ2-7, with D unclear. In germline, CDR1 is SGHRS, CDR2 YFSETQ. V lost 0 bases and J 3 bases, leaving 31 bases between the germline ends. CDR3 length equals 21 residues. CDR3 nucleotide sequence: TGCGCCAGCAGCTTGGGTCCAAGTTATAACAGAGACTTATCCCTTCTCTACGAGCAGTACTTC. Translated: CASSLGPSYNRDLSLLYEQYF.

The J gene is TRBJ2-7, the V gene TRBV5-1; 10 nucleotides match TRBD2. The CDR3 runs to 16 residues. With V trimmed by 3 bases and J by 2 bases, 8 bases remained unmatched. Germline lookup yields CDR1 SGHRS and CDR2 YFSETQ. The DNA for the CDR3 is TGCGCCAGCAGCTGGACCGGGACTAGCGTAACCTACGAGCAGTACTTC. This encodes CASSWTGTSVTYEQYF.

The chain carries TRBV28 and TRBJ2-7, with unresolved D. The CDR3 is 14 amino acids. Trimming removed 2 bases from V and 5 bases from J, with 13 bases in between. Looked up from germline, CDR1 is MDHEN and CDR2 is SYDVKM. CDR3 bases: TGTGCCAGCAGTTTAGACCAGGTCCTGCACGAGCAGTACTTC. It specifies CASSLDQVLHEQYF.

On this clone itself: One end of the junction is discordant with germline, which a read error may explain. The genes are TRBV7-3 and TRBJ2-5, with a tentative D call TRBD2 (6 bases). Per the germline V gene, CDR1 is SGHTA and CDR2 is FQGTGA. CDR3 size: 15 residues. The CDR3: CASSLTGGTAETQYF. CDR3 DNA: TGTGCCAGCAGCCTAACTGGCGGGACGGCTGAGACCCAGTACTTC. The full variable domain, its missing parts supplied by reference TRBV7-3 and TRBJ2-5, is GAGVSQTPSNKVTEKGKYVELRCDPISGHTALYWYRQSLGQGPEFLIYFQGTGAADDSGLPNDRFFAVRPEGSVSTLKIQRTERGDSAVYLCASSLTGGTAETQYFGPGTRLLVL.

This rearrangement joins TRBV28 to TRBJ2-5; 9 nucleotides align to TRBD2. In germline, CDR1 is MDHEN, CDR2 SYDVKM. With 5 bases clipped from V and 1 base from J, the junction kept 8 bases outside the gene matches. This CDR3 is built from 16 residues. The CDR3 DNA follows: TGTGCCAGCAGTCCCAACAGCGGGAGGACCCAAGAGACCCAGTACTTC. It translates to CASSPNSGRTQETQYF.

The chain has TRBV7-9 and TRBJ1-4; 9 bases are shared with TRBD1. The CDR3 has 19 amino acids. Germline loops: CDR1 SEHNR, CDR2 FQNEAQ (reference sequence). The V gene end was trimmed by 5 bases and the J gene end by 3 bases; junction bases not matched to a gene: 16. The DNA for the CDR3 is TGTGCCAGCAGCCCTAGACCAACCGGGACAGGGTTCCCTAATGAAAAACTGTTTTTT. Translating gives CASSPRPTGTGFPNEKLFF.